Included here is one TCR beta chain sequence, with context. Antigen specificity is unknown. A read error may explain this, as a much larger clone is one base away. The CDR3 end shows no conserved phenylalanine or tryptophan, and so a read error is likely. TCRdb redid the calling of the reads with MiXCR, one entry per CDR3 protein. Here the sample spans a few hundred thousand distinct CDR3 sequences, 26% being singletons. V lost 6 bases to trimming and J lost 0 bases; unmatched junction nucleotides: 4. CDR1 is MNHEY and CDR2 is SVGEGT in the germline V gene. The CDR3 covers 14 residues. This record comes from a study of T cell repertoires in cytomegalovirus infection. Study-level background: Both CMV infection and a matching HLA type were indicated by public TCR beta signatures.

General study points: HLA-C-restricted CMV clonotypes gave the most frequent clonotype in two of eight donors. The cumulative frequency of public TCR beta families identified carriers of CMV plus the relevant HLA.

The rearrangement links TRBV6-2 or TRBV6-3 to TRBJ2-7, with 8 nucleotides matching TRBD1. This receptor was taken from a human donor in good health (CMV status not recorded). Some clones in this sample may be carry-over from other donors' samples. Sequencing was performed on PBMCs. The CDR3 coding sequence is TGTGCCAGCAGAAGGACAGGGAGCTCCTACGAGCAGTACTAC. It encodes CASRRTGSSYEQYY.